The rows below give T cell receptor beta chains drawn from one sample of a study of cytomegalovirus exposure and HLA in healthy donors. The method was immunoSEQ multiplex PCR; TCRdb's version includes in-frame clones alone and lacks a portion of them. Of a few hundred thousand clones in the sample, less than 95% are singletons; the top ten hold roughly 3%. Material for sequencing was PBMCs. The source is a woman in her 30s in good health and CMV-seronegative. The CDR3 runs from the conserved cysteine through the conserved F or W.

cdr3_length: 14
v_call: TRBV23-1
j_call: TRBJ1-1
cdr3_aa: CASTHRKGGTEAFF

cdr3_length: 14
v_call: TRBV7-2
j_call: TRBJ1-1
cdr3_aa: CASSLVGGNTEAFF

cdr3_length: 15
v_call: TRBV30
j_call: TRBJ2-3
cdr3_aa: CAWSTGGRGTDTQYF

cdr3_length: 13
v_call: TRBV27
j_call: TRBJ2-3
cdr3_aa: CASSLRGTDTQYF

cdr3_length: 16
v_call: TRBV7-2
j_call: TRBJ2-1
cdr3_aa: CASSLALGSIGNEQFF

cdr3_length: 15
v_call: TRBV18
j_call: TRBJ2-1
cdr3_aa: CASSPPSGRTNEQFF

cdr3_length: 13
v_call: TRBV2
j_call: TRBJ1-1
cdr3_aa: CASSEFSDNEAFF

cdr3_length: 14
v_call: TRBV27
j_call: TRBJ2-3
cdr3_aa: CASFGGSGVDTQYF

cdr3_length: 15
v_call: TRBV6-1
j_call: TRBJ1-3
cdr3_aa: CASSVKDLSGNTIYF

cdr3_length: 14
v_call: TRBV7-9
j_call: TRBJ2-1
cdr3_aa: CASSGQRTYNEQFF